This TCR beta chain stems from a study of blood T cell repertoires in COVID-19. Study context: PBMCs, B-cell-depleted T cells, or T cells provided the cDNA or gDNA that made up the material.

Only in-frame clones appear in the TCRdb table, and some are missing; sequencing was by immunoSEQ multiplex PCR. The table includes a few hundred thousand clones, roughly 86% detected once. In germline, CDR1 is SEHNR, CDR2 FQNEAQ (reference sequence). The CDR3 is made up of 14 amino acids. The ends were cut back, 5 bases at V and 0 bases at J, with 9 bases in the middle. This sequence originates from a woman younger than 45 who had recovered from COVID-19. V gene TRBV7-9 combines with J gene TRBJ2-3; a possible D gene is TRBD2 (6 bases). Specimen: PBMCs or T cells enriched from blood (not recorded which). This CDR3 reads CASSRGKSTDTQYF. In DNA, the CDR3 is TGTGCCAGCAGCCGCGGGAAGAGCACAGATACGCAGTATTTT.